The entry below gives a single TCR beta chain sequence along with its context. Its antigen remains unknown. Profiled with immunoSEQ multiplex PCR; TCRdb holds only in-frame clones, not every one. The repertoire consists of about 78,000 clones, with roughly nine tenths occurring once and the leading ten covering approximately 6.2%. Stated time point: blood 4 weeks post-SBRT, at nephrectomy. Described treatment: 15 Gy SBRT to primary tumor, nephrectomy 4 weeks later. Nephrectomy followed 15 Gy stereotactic body radiation by 4 weeks. Blood was sampled at baseline, 2 weeks and 4 weeks after SBRT. The source of the sample is a study of radiation and T cells in renal cell carcinoma. General study results and limits: Without pretreatment biopsies, baseline tumor clonotype presence was undetermined. From baseline, blood top tumor clonotypes peaked at 2 weeks post-radiation.

This TCR was recovered from a woman in her 70s with renal cell carcinoma. The material sequenced was blood, taken from a patient whose treatment included radiotherapy and nephrectomy.

CDR3 in amino acids: CASSLAVSSGAYNEQFF. CDR3 nucleotide sequence: TGTGCCAGCAGCTTAGCTGTTTCTAGCGGGGCATACAATGAGCAGTTCTTC. The chain links TRBV7-2 to TRBJ2-1, with TRBD2 matching 9 bases. CDR3 length: 17 amino acids. Trimming cost V 0 bases and J 4 bases; bases outside gene matches: 7. Germline CDR1 is SGHTA and CDR2 is FQGNSA.